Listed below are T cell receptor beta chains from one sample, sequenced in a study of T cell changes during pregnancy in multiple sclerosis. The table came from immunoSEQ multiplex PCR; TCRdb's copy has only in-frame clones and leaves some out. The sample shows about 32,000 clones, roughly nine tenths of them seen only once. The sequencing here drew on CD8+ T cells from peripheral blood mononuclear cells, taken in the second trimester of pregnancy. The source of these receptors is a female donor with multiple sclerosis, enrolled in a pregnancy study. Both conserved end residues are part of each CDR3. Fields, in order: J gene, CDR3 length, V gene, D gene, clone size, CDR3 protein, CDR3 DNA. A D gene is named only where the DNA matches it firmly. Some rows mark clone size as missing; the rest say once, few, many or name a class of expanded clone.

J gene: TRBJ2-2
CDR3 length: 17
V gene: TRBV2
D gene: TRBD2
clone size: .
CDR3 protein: CASSDPAGGPNTGELFF
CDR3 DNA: TGTGCCAGCAGTGATCCAGCGGGAGGACCGAACACCGGGGAGCTGTTTTTT

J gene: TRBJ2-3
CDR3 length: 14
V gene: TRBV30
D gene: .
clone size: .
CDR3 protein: CAWSPGLSTDTQYF
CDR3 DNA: TGTGCCTGGAGTCCAGGTCTTTCCACAGATACGCAGTATTTT

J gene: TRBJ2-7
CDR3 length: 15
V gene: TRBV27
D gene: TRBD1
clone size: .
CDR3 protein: CASSSMDRASYEQYF
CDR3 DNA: TGTGCCAGCAGTTCGATGGACAGGGCCTCCTACGAGCAGTACTTC

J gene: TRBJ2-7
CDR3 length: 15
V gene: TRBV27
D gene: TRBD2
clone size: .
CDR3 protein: CASSLGLAGVGEQYF
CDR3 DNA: TGTGCCAGCAGTTTAGGGCTAGCGGGAGTAGGCGAGCAGTACTTC

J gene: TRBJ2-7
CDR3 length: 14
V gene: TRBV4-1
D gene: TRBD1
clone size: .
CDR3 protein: CASGKRQGAYEQYF
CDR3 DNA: TGCGCCAGCGGGAAACGACAGGGGGCCTACGAGCAGTACTTC

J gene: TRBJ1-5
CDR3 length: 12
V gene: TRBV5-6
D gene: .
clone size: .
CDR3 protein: CASSFINQPQHF
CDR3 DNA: TGTGCCAGCAGCTTCATCAATCAGCCCCAGCATTTT

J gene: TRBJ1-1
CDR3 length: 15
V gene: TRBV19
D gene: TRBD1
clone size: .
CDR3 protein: CASSIAGGMNTEAFF
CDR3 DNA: TGTGCCAGTAGTATAGCAGGGGGAATGAACACTGAAGCTTTCTTT

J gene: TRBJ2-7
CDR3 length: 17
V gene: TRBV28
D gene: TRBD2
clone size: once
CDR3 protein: CASSQIPGTRGDYEQYF
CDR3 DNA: TGTGCCAGCAGCCAGATCCCGGGGACTAGGGGGGACTACGAGCAGTACTTC

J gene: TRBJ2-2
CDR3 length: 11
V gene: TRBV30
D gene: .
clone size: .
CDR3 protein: CACPYYGELFF
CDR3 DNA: TGTGCCTGCCCTTACTACGGGGAGCTGTTTTTT

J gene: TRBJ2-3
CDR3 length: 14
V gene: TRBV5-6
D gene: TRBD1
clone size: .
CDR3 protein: CASSLEQGADTQYF
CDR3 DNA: TGTGCCAGCAGCTTGGAGCAGGGGGCAGATACGCAGTATTTT